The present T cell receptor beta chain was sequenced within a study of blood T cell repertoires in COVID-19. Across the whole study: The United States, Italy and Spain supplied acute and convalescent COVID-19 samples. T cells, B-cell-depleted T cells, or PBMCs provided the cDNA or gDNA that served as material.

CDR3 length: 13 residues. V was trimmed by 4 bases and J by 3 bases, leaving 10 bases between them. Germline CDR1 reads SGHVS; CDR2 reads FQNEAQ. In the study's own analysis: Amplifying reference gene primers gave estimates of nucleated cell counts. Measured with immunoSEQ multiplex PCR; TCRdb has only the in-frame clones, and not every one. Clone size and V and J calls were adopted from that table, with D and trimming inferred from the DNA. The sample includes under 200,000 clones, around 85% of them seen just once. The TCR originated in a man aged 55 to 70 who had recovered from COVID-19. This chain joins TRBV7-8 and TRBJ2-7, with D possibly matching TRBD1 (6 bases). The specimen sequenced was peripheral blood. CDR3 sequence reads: CASSYSQGYEQYF. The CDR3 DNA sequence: TGTGCCAGCAGCTACTCACAGGGCTACGAGCAGTACTTC. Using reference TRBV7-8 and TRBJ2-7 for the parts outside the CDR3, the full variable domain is GAGVSQSPRYKVAKRGQDVALRCDPISGHVSLFWYQQALGQGPEFLTYFQNEAQLDKSGLPSDRFFAERPEGSVSTLKIQRTQQEDSAVYLCASSYSQGYEQYFGPGTRLTVT.